These 3 T cell receptor beta chains originate from one sample sequenced in a study of blood T cell repertoires in COVID-19 (dated by TCRdb to the early 2020s). Libraries were prepared through the immunoSEQ multiplex PCR assay. Imported from immuneACCESS, the table was reduced by TCRdb to in-frame sequences with V and J called. These copies leave out some clones; in studies compared against another copy, an unresolved V gene accounts for under half, and the cause of the remainder is not known. Within this sample are about 260,000 clones, with around 89% of them counted one time only. The ten largest clones represent approximately 2.5% of the sample. Sequenced input: PBMCs or T cells enriched from blood (not recorded which). These receptors were taken from a woman between 18 and 29 years old who had recovered from COVID-19.

The chain combines TRBV4-2 with TRBJ1-6; 10 bases are a match to TRBD1. CDR3 size: 15 residues. The ends lost 1 base at V and 7 bases at J; junction bases unmatched: 1. CDR1 LGHNA and CDR2 YNFKEQ come from the germline V gene. CDR3 region: CASSQGTGGNSPLHF. The CDR3 region has the DNA TGTGCCAGCAGCCAAGGGACAGGGGGGAATTCACCCCTCCACTTT.

The chain carries TRBV5-8 and TRBJ2-1, with 11 bases matching TRBD2. V shed 6 bases and J 7 bases; nucleotides not matched to a gene: 9. The CDR3 is 15 amino acids. The germline V gene has CDR1 SGHTS and CDR2 YDEGEE. The CDR3 nucleotides are TGTGCCAGCACCCTTTATAGCGGGGGGGCAAATGAGCAGTTCTTC. Protein product: CASTLYSGGANEQFF.

This clone has only one observation. At the DNA level, this CDR3 is encoded by other sequences in the same sample as well. The chain uses TRBV20-1 and TRBJ2-7; tentative D call: TRBD1 (5 bases). This CDR3 comprises 11 residues. The V gene's germline CDR1 is DFQATT and CDR2 SNEGSKA (reference sequence). V shed 5 bases and J shed 4 bases, with 9 bases lying between them. CDR3 in DNA: TGCAGTGCTCTCAGGGATTACGAGCAGTACTTC. Its protein is CSALRDYEQYF.